Below are 2 T cell receptor beta chains sequenced from a single sample in a study of blood T cell repertoires in COVID-19. The protocol was immunoSEQ multiplex PCR, while the TCRdb copy is restricted to in-frame clones and leaves out a portion. The table includes about 190,000 clones, 89% detected once. Sequencing used peripheral blood. These TCRs come from a middle-aged man with acute or convalescent COVID-19.

V is TRBV6-6 and J is TRBJ2-5; D gene uncertain. The V gene lost 0 bases and the J gene lost 5 bases, with 16 bases spanning the gap. Germline V gene sequence: CDR1 MNHNY, CDR2 SVGAGI (reference sequence). This CDR3 comprises 16 residues. The CDR3 DNA sequence: TGTGCCAGCAGTTACTCTATGCTAATTAGTCGGGAGACCCAGTACTTC. Encoded protein: CASSYSMLISRETQYF.

The chain is built from TRBV2 and TRBJ1-1, with D possibly being TRBD1 (5 bases). The V gene lost 7 bases and the J gene lost 4 bases, with 16 bases spanning the gap. CDR1 is SNHLY and CDR2 is FYNNEI in the germline V gene. The CDR3 runs 14 residues. The DNA of the CDR3 is TGTGCCAGCATTTATCTAGGGGCGCCCACTGAAGCTTTCTTT. The encoded protein is CASIYLGAPTEAFF. The full variable domain, completed using reference TRBV2 and TRBJ1-1, is EPEVTQTPSHQVTQMGQEVILRCVPISNHLYFYWYRQILGQKVEFLVSFYNNEISEKSEIFDDQFSVERPDGSNFTLKIRSTKLEDSAMYFCASIYLGAPTEAFFGQGTRLTVV.